One sample yielded the 11 T cell receptor beta chains listed below, sequenced in a study of T-cell memory formation after mild COVID-19. TCRdb analysed the 5' RACE reads with MiXCR anew, one entry per CDR3 protein. The sample has 270,000 or so distinct CDR3 sequences; roughly 17% are singletons. The sequenced material came from PBMCs or a T cell subset sorted from them (not recorded which). The source is a man younger than 35 who had mild COVID-19 (a few samples of this study predate the infection). Cell type and time point are not known.

The rearrangement links TRBV12-3 or TRBV12-4 to TRBJ1-5; the D gene is possibly TRBD1 (5 bases). V was shortened by 6 bases and J by 3 bases, with 12 bases between the two germline ends. The CDR3 extends over 14 amino acids. CDR3: CASRKGFANQPQHF. For the CDR3, the DNA is TGTGCCAGCAGGAAGGGGTTTGCCAATCAGCCCCAGCATTTT.

The rearrangement joins TRBV20-1 to TRBJ2-7; 7 bases are shared with TRBD2. The junction had 0 bases not matched to a gene; V was cut back by 7 bases and J by 0 bases. The CDR3 spans 11 residues. The germline V gene encodes CDR1 DFQATT and CDR2 SNEGSKA (reference sequence). The CDR3 spells CSGGSSYEQYF. The CDR3 DNA is TGCAGTGGCGGGAGCTCCTACGAGCAGTACTTC.

The table lists this clonotype with many counts. The rearrangement uses TRBV5-1 and TRBJ2-1, with D possibly matching TRBD2 (7 bases). CDR1 is SGHRS and CDR2 is YFSETQ in the germline V gene. The length of the CDR3 is 14 residues. The V end was cut by 5 bases, the J end by 7 bases, with 16 bases between. CDR3 protein: CASRPPGGFNEQFF. CDR3 DNA: TGCGCCAGCAGGCCGCCGGGGGGCTTTAATGAGCAGTTCTTC.

By sample fraction, this clonotype is medium-sized. The V and J genes are TRBV6-4 and TRBJ2-1; 10 nucleotides align to TRBD2. The CDR3 sequence is 15 residues long. Germline lookup yields CDR1 MRHNA and CDR2 SNTAGT. With 0 bases clipped from V and 6 bases from J, the junction kept 2 bases outside the gene matches. DNA for the CDR3: TGTGCCAGCAGTGACTCAGCGGGGGGGCCCAATGAGCAGTTCTTC. Translating gives CASSDSAGGPNEQFF.

This clonotype has more than one count but fewer than ten. This chain connects TRBV20-1 to TRBJ2-5; D is undetermined. Germline V lookup: CDR1 DFQATT, CDR2 SNEGSKA (reference sequence). V lost 1 base to trimming and J lost 5 bases, with 17 bases between them. CDR3 length: 15 residues. Here the CDR3 DNA reads TGCAGTGCTAGAGTTAGGGTTGCCGGCAAGGAGACCCAGTACTTC. It encodes CSARVRVAGKETQYF.

J is TRBJ2-1 and V is TRBV6-2 or TRBV6-3, with 7 bases aligning to TRBD1. CDR1 MNHEY and CDR2 SVGEGT come from the germline V gene. This CDR3 spans 13 amino acids. V lost 7 bases, J lost 7 bases, and 7 bases stayed unmatched. The CDR3 DNA reads TGTGCCAGCACCAGAGAGGGGGCTAATGAGCAGTTCTTC. As protein: CASTREGANEQFF.

The chain links TRBV5-1 to TRBJ1-1; 9 nucleotides match TRBD1. This CDR3 is built from 14 residues. Trimming at V came to 7 bases and at J to 5 bases, leaving 9 bases not matched to a gene. Germline CDR1 reads SGHRS; CDR2 reads YFSETQ. CDR3: CASGGGTGRTEAFF. The DNA of the CDR3 is TGCGCCAGCGGCGGGGGGACAGGGAGGACTGAAGCTTTCTTT.

The chain has TRBV7-2 and TRBJ2-5; maybe TRBD2 (7 bases). V was shortened by 3 bases and J by 5 bases, with 13 bases between the two germline ends. The CDR3 is made up of 14 amino acids. CDR1 and CDR2 (germline): SGHTA, FQGNSA. CDR3 in amino acids: CASSLGGAFETQYF. DNA of the CDR3: TGTGCCAGCAGCTTGGGGGGGGCCTTTGAGACCCAGTACTTC.

The V call is TRBV7-2, the J call TRBJ2-2, with a tentative D call TRBD1 (6 bases). Germline loops: CDR1 SGHTA, CDR2 FQGNSA. CDR3 length: 15 residues. The V end was cut by 1 base, the J end by 7 bases, with 13 bases between. CDR3 region: CASSLEVGAHGELFF. As DNA, the CDR3 is TGTGCCAGCAGCTTAGAAGTGGGGGCGCACGGGGAGCTGTTTTTT.

The chain links TRBV7-9 to TRBJ2-7; a weak D match, TRBD1 (6 bases). Per germline, CDR1 SEHNR and CDR2 FQNEAQ (reference sequence). V dropped 1 base and J dropped 3 bases, with 10 bases sitting between them. The CDR3 length is 14 residues. The CDR3 coding sequence is TGTGCCAGCAGCTTAGGGGACAAATACTACGAGCAGTACGTC. Its translation: CASSLGDKYYEQYV.

The V and J genes are TRBV7-8 and TRBJ2-5; D is perhaps TRBD1 (6 bases). This CDR3 spans 17 amino acids. Trimming left V 5 bases short and J 5 bases short, with 24 bases between. The V gene's germline CDR1 is SGHVS and CDR2 FQNEAQ. The chain's CDR3 is CASSPTYPGADRETQYF. In DNA, the CDR3 is TGTGCCAGCAGCCCCACGTATCCAGGGGCGGATCGTGAGACCCAGTACTTC.